The rows below give T cell receptor beta chains drawn from one sample of a study of T cell repertoires in cytomegalovirus infection. No cognate antigen is known for these TCRs. From the reads, TCRdb called clonotypes with MiXCR, one entry per CDR3 protein. The sample holds about 700,000 distinct CDR3 sequences; around 32% are singletons and the top ten take roughly 20%. Sequencing was performed on cultured PBMCs, taken from culture after CMV antigen stimulation. All receptors come from a human donor in good health (CMV status not recorded). Some clones in this sample may be carry-over from other donors' samples. Each CDR3 is given with its conserved first and last residue. A D gene is named only where the DNA matches it firmly. Expanded clones are given a class, and other clones once, few, many or no size at all.

size | J | D | V | CDR3 | DNA
NA | TRBJ1-4 | NA | TRBV28 | CASSQQAPRGKLFF | TGTGCCAGCAGCCAACAGGCCCCCCGAGGAAAACTGTTTTTT
few | TRBJ2-1 | TRBD2 | TRBV4-1 | CASSQGPPGLAGGNEQFF | TGCGCCAGCAGCCAAGGACCGCCGGGACTAGCGGGAGGTAATGAGCAGTTCTTC
NA | TRBJ1-1 | NA | TRBV20-1 | CSAFNRNTEAFF | TGCAGTGCTTTTAACAGGAACACTGAAGCTTTCTTT
NA | TRBJ2-1 | TRBD2 | TRBV24-1 | CATSENPGLAGKDEQFF | TGTGCCACCAGTGAAAACCCGGGACTAGCGGGAAAGGATGAGCAGTTCTTC
many | TRBJ2-7 | TRBD2 | TRBV7-6 | CASSFGGGVYEQYF | TGTGCCAGCAGCTTCGGCGGGGGGGTCTACGAGCAGTACTTC
many | TRBJ2-1 | NA | TRBV7-6 | CASSPLSYNEQFF | TGTGCCAGCAGCCCACTCTCCTACAATGAGCAGTTCTTC
many | TRBJ1-2 | NA | TRBV7-2 | CASSTGTLNGYTF | TGTGCCAGCAGTACCGGGACTTTGAATGGCTACACCTTC
NA | TRBJ1-2 | NA | TRBV30 | CAWEWNDGYTF | TGTGCCTGGGAGTGGAATGATGGCTACACCTTC
many | TRBJ2-3 | TRBD2 | TRBV7-8 | CASSLRASGGPDTQYF | TGTGCCAGCAGCTTAAGGGCTAGCGGGGGTCCAGATACGCAGTATTTT
few | TRBJ1-6 | TRBD1 | TRBV2 | CASSLTGPNSPLHF | TGTGCCAGCAGTTTGACAGGGCCCAATTCACCCCTCCACTTT
NA | TRBJ2-5 | NA | TRBV18 | CASATGRGETQYF | TGTGCCAGCGCAACCGGGCGGGGCGAGACCCAGTACTTC
few | TRBJ2-2 | TRBD2 | TRBV9 | CATRLAENTGELFF | TGTGCCACCCGACTAGCGGAGAACACCGGGGAGCTGTTTTTT
NA | TRBJ2-7 | TRBD2 | TRBV7-9 | CASSLGGLATREQYF | TGTGCCAGCAGCTTAGGGGGACTAGCGACCCGGGAGCAGTACTTC
NA | TRBJ1-4 | NA | TRBV5-1 | CASTTTHGSNEKLFF | TGCGCCAGCACCACCACTCACGGCTCGAATGAAAAACTGTTTTTT
once | TRBJ1-6 | NA | TRBV27 | CASSPFKVLGAISDSPLHF | TGTGCCAGCAGTCCTTTTAAAGTGTTAGGGGCTATATCGGATTCACCCCTCCACTTT
NA | TRBJ1-2 | NA | TRBV28 | CASRRTANYGYTF | TGTGCCAGCAGGAGGACAGCTAACTATGGCTACACCTTC
NA | TRBJ2-1 | NA | TRBV2 | CASSDWGRGYNEQFF | TGTGCCAGCAGTGATTGGGGGAGAGGATACAATGAGCAGTTCTTC
NA | TRBJ2-2 | NA | TRBV6-6 | CASSYSTGGTGELFF | TGTGCCAGCAGTTATTCGACCGGTGGAACCGGGGAGCTGTTTTTT
NA | TRBJ2-7 | TRBD1 | TRBV19 | CASSIIGGRDEQYF | TGTGCCAGTAGTATAATAGGGGGCCGGGACGAGCAGTACTTC
NA | TRBJ2-1 | TRBD2 | TRBV4-3 | CASSQTAGPRVGEQFF | TGCGCCAGCAGCCAAACAGCGGGACCCAGGGTCGGTGAGCAGTTCTTC
NA | TRBJ2-7 | NA | TRBV9 | CASSPTGIFIRGEQYF | TGTGCCAGCAGCCCCACAGGGATCTTTATTCGAGGCGAGCAGTACTTC
NA | TRBJ1-3 | NA | TRBV5-6 | CASSPVGPASGNTIYF | TGTGCCAGCAGCCCGGTAGGACCGGCCTCTGGAAACACCATATATTTT
NA | TRBJ1-2 | NA | TRBV2 | CASSIKPGPNYGYTF | TGTGCCAGCAGTATCAAACCGGGACCAAACTATGGCTACACCTTC
NA | TRBJ2-1 | TRBD2 | TRBV19 | CASSTFKLAGVEGEQFF | TGTGCCAGTAGTACCTTTAAACTAGCGGGAGTTGAGGGTGAGCAGTTCTTC
NA | TRBJ1-1 | NA | TRBV5-5 | CASSGQLLNTEAFF | TGTGCCAGCAGCGGACAGCTGCTGAACACTGAAGCTTTCTTT
NA | TRBJ1-5 | NA | TRBV20-1 | CSAQEAPDQPQHF | TGCAGTGCCCAAGAGGCACCTGATCAGCCCCAGCATTTT
NA | TRBJ2-7 | NA | TRBV7-2 | CASSLAYGSYEQYF | TGTGCCAGCAGCTTAGCTTACGGCTCCTACGAGCAGTACTTC
NA | TRBJ2-3 | NA | TRBV28 | CASSPRMVRAGTALDTQYF | TGTGCCAGCAGTCCCCGGATGGTTAGGGCAGGGACGGCCTTGGATACGCAGTATTTT
NA | TRBJ2-3 | TRBD1 | TRBV12-3/TRBV12-4 | CASRTQQGSDTQYF | TGTGCCAGCAGGACCCAACAGGGGTCAGATACGCAGTATTTT
NA | TRBJ2-5 | TRBD2 | TRBV10-3 | CATRTSGEKESQYF | TGTGCCACCCGGACTAGCGGGGAGAAAGAGTCCCAGTACTTC
NA | TRBJ1-1 | NA | TRBV12-3/TRBV12-4 | CASSLNRIPDEAFF | TGTGCCAGCAGTTTAAATAGGATTCCGGATGAAGCTTTCTTT
NA | TRBJ1-5 | NA | TRBV4-1 | CASSQALARNSPQHF | TGCGCCAGCAGCCAAGCTTTGGCGCGAAACAGCCCCCAGCATTTT
few | TRBJ2-1 | NA | TRBV7-6 | CASSLQRDEQFF | TGTGCCAGCAGCCTCCAGCGAGATGAGCAGTTCTTC
NA | TRBJ2-7 | TRBD2 | TRBV20-1 | CSARTGTNNYEQYF | TGCAGTGCTAGAACCGGGACTAATAATTACGAGCAGTACTTC
few | TRBJ1-1 | NA | TRBV5-4 | CASSYDSYTEAFF | TGTGCCAGCAGCTATGACAGTTATACCGAAGCTTTCTTT
NA | TRBJ2-1 | TRBD1 | TRBV28 | CASRRTGTVSEQFF | TGTGCCAGCAGACGGACAGGGACGGTCAGTGAGCAGTTCTTC
NA | TRBJ2-1 | TRBD2 | TRBV20-1 | CSATSSGVYNEQFF | TGCAGTGCTACGTCTAGCGGGGTCTACAATGAGCAGTTCTTC
NA | TRBJ2-7 | NA | TRBV7-6 | CASSLAWGPSYEQYF | TGTGCCAGCAGCTTGGCCTGGGGACCGAGCTACGAGCAGTACTTC
NA | TRBJ2-2 | TRBD2 | TRBV11-2 | CASGPWTSDTGELFF | TGTGCCAGCGGCCCGTGGACTAGCGACACCGGGGAGCTGTTTTTT
once | TRBJ1-5 | NA | TRBV24-1 | CAPKDENQPQHF | TGTGCCCCGAAGGATGAAAATCAGCCCCAGCATTTT
NA | TRBJ1-2 | NA | TRBV6-5 | CASSYSRVYGYTF | TGTGCCAGCAGTTACTCCAGGGTCTATGGCTACACCTTC
few | TRBJ1-2 | NA | TRBV19 | CASSVDGLYYGYTF | TGTGCCAGTAGTGTGGATGGGCTTTACTATGGCTACACCTTC
NA | TRBJ2-1 | NA | TRBV6-5 | CASSPTTAFFTNEQFF | TGTGCCAGCAGTCCGACTACCGCATTTTTTACCAATGAGCAGTTCTTC
NA | TRBJ1-1 | NA | TRBV7-9 | CASRGGPNTEAFF | TGTGCCAGCCGGGGGGGGCCGAACACTGAAGCTTTCTTT
NA | TRBJ2-2 | NA | TRBV4-3 | CASSSRDIDTGELFF | TGCGCCAGCAGCTCTCGGGACATAGACACCGGGGAGCTGTTTTTT
NA | TRBJ1-1 | NA | TRBV4-1 | CASMVGRNTEAFF | TGCGCCAGCATGGTAGGGAGGAACACTGAAGCTTTCTTT